This entry lists 29 T cell receptor beta chains sequenced from one sample in a study of blood T cell repertoires in COVID-19. Here immunoSEQ multiplex PCR was the method, and the copy in TCRdb shows in-frame clones only, minus some. The sample includes 200,000 to 300,000 clones, approximately 87% seen only once; the top ten take 1.5%. The sequenced sample was peripheral blood. Every receptor here comes from a woman aged 40-49 years who had recovered from COVID-19.

V gene TRBV19 combines with J gene TRBJ1-2; maybe TRBD1 (5 bases). The CDR3 is made up of 16 amino acids. Germline CDR1 reads LNHDA; CDR2 reads SQIVND (reference sequence). Trimming took off 3 bases at V and 2 bases at J, with 16 bases between the two ends. The chain's CDR3 is CASSISGDGRNYGYTF. In DNA, the CDR3 is TGTGCCAGTAGTATTAGTGGGGACGGGAGAAACTATGGCTACACCTTC.

The V gene is TRBV18, the J gene TRBJ1-5, with D perhaps TRBD1 (6 bases). The V and J ends lost 1 base and 5 bases respectively, with 12 bases between them. This CDR3 comprises 15 residues. CDR1 is KGHSH and CDR2 is LQKENI in the germline V gene. The CDR3 nucleotides are TGTGCCAGCTCACCACAAGCGGGGGGCGATCAGCCCCAGCATTTT. Residues: CASSPQAGGDQPQHF. Complete variable domain (other parts from reference TRBV18 and TRBJ1-5): NAGVMQNPRHLVRRRGQEARLRCSPMKGHSHVYWYRQLPEEGLKFMVYLQKENIIDESGMPKERFSAEFPKEGPSILRIQQVVRGDSAAYFCASSPQAGGDQPQHFGDGTRLSIL.

The gene calls are TRBV7-3 and TRBJ2-3; D may be TRBD2 (6 bases). Germline-derived CDR1 and CDR2 are SGHTA and FQGTGA. CDR3 length: 14 amino acids. Trimming cost V 5 bases and J 2 bases, with 11 bases left between them. For the CDR3, the DNA is TGTGCCAGCAGCGAAGGACTATCCACAGATACGCAGTATTTT. Amino acids: CASSEGLSTDTQYF.

This clone has a single count. V gene TRBV11-3 combines with J gene TRBJ2-1; D might be TRBD1 (7 bases). Germline CDR1 is SGHNT and CDR2 is YENEEA. CDR3 length equals 14 residues. V gave up 3 bases and J gave up 5 bases, with 11 bases separating them. The CDR3 DNA reads as TGTGCCAGCAGCTTCCGCGGGACAGACAATGAGCAGTTCTTC. It is translated as CASSFRGTDNEQFF.

The chain recombines TRBV19 with TRBJ1-2; D may be TRBD1 (5 bases). This CDR3 comprises 15 residues. Germline V lookup: CDR1 LNHDA, CDR2 SQIVND (reference sequence). Trimming took 4 bases from V and 6 from J, leaving 18 bases between them. CDR3: CASSRYGTGAHGYTF. The CDR3 region has the DNA TGTGCCAGTAGTAGATACGGGACGGGAGCTCATGGCTACACCTTC.

V usage is TRBV3-1 (or the pseudogene TRBV3-2) and J usage is TRBJ2-7; 8 bases fit TRBD1. Germline-derived CDR1 and CDR2 are LGHDT and YNNKEL (reference sequence). The J segment lost 1 base and the V segment lost 9 bases, leaving 5 bases of the junction unmatched. The CDR3 is 13 amino acids. CDR3 amino acids: CARWDRRSYEQYF. CDR3 sequence (DNA): TGTGCCAGATGGGACAGGAGATCCTACGAGCAGTACTTC.

This chain joins TRBV12-3 or TRBV12-4 and TRBJ2-5; D is unclear. The V end was cut by 7 bases, the J end by 5 bases, with 11 bases between. The CDR3 sequence is 12 residues long. The CDR3 protein is CASTFKAETQYF. The CDR3 nucleotides are TGTGCCAGCACCTTCAAAGCGGAGACCCAGTACTTC.

In the case of this clone: Lacking the conserved final phenylalanine or tryptophan, this CDR3 likely reflects a read error. Because the CDR3's place on the DNA is in doubt, the DNA is left out and the CDR3 is given as listed by TCRdb. V usage is TRBV6-5 and J usage is TRBJ1-1; the table's D call of TRBD1 was not tested on the DNA. The CDR3 spans 13 amino acids, including both terminal residues. Per germline, CDR1 MNHEY and CDR2 SVGAGI. CDR3 residues: CASQATGRSPSSI.

This chain joins TRBV10-3 and TRBJ2-5; possibly TRBD1 for D (6 bases). With 6 bases removed from V and 4 bases from J, the gap between germline ends came to 6 bases. CDR1 is ENHRY, CDR2 SYGVKD, per germline. The CDR3 is 11 amino acids. The CDR3 nucleotides are TGTGCCATCAGACAGGGAGAGACCCAGTACTTC. This codes for CAIRQGETQYF.

The chain recombines TRBV11-2 with TRBJ1-2; D is uncertain. The ends were cut back, 5 bases at V and 7 bases at J, with 14 bases in the middle. Germline V gene lookup returns CDR1 SGHAT and CDR2 FQNNGV. The CDR3 is made up of 13 amino acids. CDR3 nucleotide sequence: TGTGCCAGCAGCCCTGAGGTGGATTTTGGCTACACCTTC. Protein product: CASSPEVDFGYTF.

V gene TRBV5-1 combines with J gene TRBJ1-4; D call uncertain. The V gene's germline CDR1 is SGHRS and CDR2 YFSETQ. Trimming removed 0 bases at V and 2 bases at J, with 14 bases between. CDR3 size: 17 residues. In DNA, the CDR3 is TGCGCCAGCAGCTTGGACGTAAGGCGGCAGACTAATGAAAAACTGTTTTTT. Amino acids: CASSLDVRRQTNEKLFF.

The chain carries TRBV5-6 and TRBJ2-7; tentative D call: TRBD1 (5 bases). There are 14 residues in the CDR3. CDR1 is SGHDT, CDR2 YYEEEE, per germline. The germline V and J ends were trimmed by 1 base and 2 bases, with 10 bases remaining between them. As DNA, the CDR3 is TGTGCCAGCAGCTTGTCAGGGCATACCTACGAGCAGTACTTC. Residues: CASSLSGHTYEQYF.

This chain joins TRBV12-3 or TRBV12-4 and TRBJ2-7; tentatively, D is TRBD2 (6 bases). V lost 6 bases and J 1 base, leaving 7 bases between the germline ends. The CDR3 spans 12 residues. In nucleotides, the CDR3 is TGTGCCAGCAGCGGGGGATCCTACGAGCAGTACTTC. Residues: CASSGGSYEQYF.

The DNA for the CDR3 is TGTGCCAGCAGCGGGACTAGCGGGGCCTGGGATACGCAGTATTTT. Residues: CASSGTSGAWDTQYF. The chain is built from TRBV27 and TRBJ2-3; 13 bases are shared with TRBD2. The CDR3 extends over 15 amino acids. Trimming cost V 6 bases and J 6 bases; bases outside gene matches: 6. CDR1 and CDR2 from the germline V gene are MNHEY and SMNVEV (reference sequence).

The chain uses TRBV11-2 and TRBJ2-4, with unresolved D. The germline V gene encodes CDR1 SGHAT and CDR2 FQNNGV. The CDR3 loop spans 12 amino acids. Trimming left V 6 bases short and J 9 bases short, with 12 bases between. CDR3 protein: CASRPPSGIQYF. CDR3 DNA sequence: TGTGCCAGCAGGCCGCCCAGTGGCATTCAGTACTTC.

This clone was seen only a few times. The J gene is TRBJ1-3, the V gene TRBV7-8, with 8 bases matching TRBD1. CDR1 is SGHVS and CDR2 is FQNEAQ in the germline V gene. Trimming took 5 bases from V and 2 from J; bases not matched to a gene: 5. The CDR3 contains 15 residues. CDR3 sequence reads: CASSNRQGTGNTIYF. For the CDR3, the DNA is TGTGCCAGCAGCAACCGACAGGGGACTGGAAACACCATATATTTT.

The chain combines TRBV2 with TRBJ1-2; 7 bases line up with TRBD1. V shed 7 bases, J shed 3 bases, and the junction held 11 bases outside the gene matches. This CDR3 has 15 residues. From germline, CDR1 is SNHLY and CDR2 FYNNEI. CDR3 in amino acids: CASTPYPGQDYGYTF. In nucleotides, the CDR3 is TGTGCCAGCACCCCTTATCCTGGACAGGACTATGGCTACACCTTC.

The chain recombines TRBV6-5 with TRBJ1-1; TRBD1 might be the D (6 bases). Trimming cost V 6 bases and J 1 base, with 9 bases left between them. The CDR3 has 13 amino acids. CDR1 is MNHEY and CDR2 is SVGAGI in the germline V gene. CDR3 loop: CASSRGGNTEAFF. In DNA, the CDR3 is TGTGCCAGCAGCCGAGGGGGGAACACTGAAGCTTTCTTT.

The chain is built from TRBV5-4 and TRBJ2-1; the match to TRBD2 covers 8 bases. V gave up 5 bases and J gave up 4 bases; unmatched junction bases: 8. The germline V gene encodes CDR1 SGHNT and CDR2 YYREEE (reference sequence). The CDR3 covers 15 residues. CDR3 in amino acids: CASSRGGLPYNEQFF. CDR3 DNA sequence: TGTGCCAGCAGTCGGGGGGGACTACCTTACAATGAGCAGTTCTTC.

The J gene is TRBJ2-7, the V gene TRBV4-3, with 8 bases identical to TRBD1. CDR1 LGHNA and CDR2 YSLEER come from the germline V gene. This CDR3 spans 15 amino acids. J gave up 5 bases and V 0 bases, and 6 bases lay outside the gene matches. The CDR3 is CASSQDRGLRDEQYF. CDR3 nucleotides: TGCGCCAGCAGCCAAGACAGGGGGCTTCGCGACGAGCAGTACTTC.

The chain employs TRBV6-2 or TRBV6-3 and TRBJ2-1; 11 bases align to TRBD2. This CDR3 comprises 16 residues. J gave up 4 bases and V 6 bases, and 8 bases lay outside the gene matches. Germline assignment: CDR1 MNHEY and CDR2 SVGEGT. The CDR3 DNA reads TGTGCCAGCAGCCCTGGGACTAGCGGTCTTTACAATGAGCAGTTCTTC. Protein sequence: CASSPGTSGLYNEQFF.

The chain employs TRBV7-9 and TRBJ2-5; a weak D match, TRBD2 (5 bases). Trimming shortened V by 7 bases and J by 2 bases, and 11 bases separated the two germline ends. The CDR3 is 13 residues long. Looked up from germline, CDR1 is SEHNR and CDR2 is FQNEAQ (reference sequence). CDR3 amino acids: CASIQDLQETQYF. The CDR3 DNA reads as TGTGCCAGCATCCAGGACTTACAAGAGACCCAGTACTTC.

The chain combines TRBV5-1 with TRBJ2-1, with 12 nucleotides matching TRBD2. The CDR3 runs 17 residues. After removal of 0 bases from V and 10 bases from J, the junction contained 11 bases not matched to a gene. CDR1 is SGHRS and CDR2 is YFSETQ in the germline V gene. CDR3 coding DNA: TGCGCCAGCAGCTTGGATACTAGCGGGGGGCCTCTCAGGGAGCAGTTCTTC. It is translated as CASSLDTSGGPLREQFF.

The V and J genes are TRBV6-5 and TRBJ1-2; 7 nucleotides match TRBD1. The CDR3 runs 14 residues. V gave up 6 bases and J gave up 4 bases; unmatched junction bases: 8. CDR1 and CDR2 from the germline V gene are MNHEY and SVGAGI. In DNA, the CDR3 is TGTGCCAGCAGCACAGGGGTGCTTGGCTATGGCTACACCTTC. Encoded protein: CASSTGVLGYGYTF.

The chain joins TRBV5-4 to TRBJ1-5; D remains unclear. The CDR3 runs 13 residues. From germline, CDR1 is SGHNT and CDR2 YYREEE (reference sequence). Deletions cut 0 bases from V and 4 bases from J, with 5 bases between. The CDR3 is CASSLELNQPQHF. The CDR3 DNA is TGTGCCAGCAGCTTGGAACTTAATCAGCCCCAGCATTTT.

There are a few counts of this clone. The genes are TRBV18 and TRBJ2-7; TRBD1 matches at 7 bases. CDR1 is KGHSH, CDR2 LQKENI, per germline. The ends lost 4 bases at V and 6 bases at J; junction bases unmatched: 12. This CDR3 comprises 15 residues. The CDR3 loop reads CASSRSTGNLGEQYF. Here the CDR3 DNA reads TGTGCCAGCTCACGTTCGACAGGGAATTTGGGCGAGCAGTACTTC.

The genes are TRBV18 and TRBJ1-2; D is unclear. Germline V lookup: CDR1 KGHSH, CDR2 LQKENI. The V and J ends lost 2 bases and 4 bases respectively, with 8 bases between them. There are 13 residues in the CDR3. The DNA for the CDR3 is TGTGCCAGCTCACCAAGTCGAGGCTATGGCTACACCTTC. Translating gives CASSPSRGYGYTF.

The V call is TRBV5-1, the J call TRBJ2-1, with 9 positions matching TRBD2. The CDR3 is 17 residues long. Germline loops: CDR1 SGHRS, CDR2 YFSETQ. Unmatched junction bases numbered 14, after V lost 4 bases and J lost 6 bases. The CDR3 protein is CASSMVFASGAFNEQFF. The DNA of the CDR3 is TGCGCCAGCAGCATGGTATTCGCTAGCGGGGCTTTCAATGAGCAGTTCTTC.

J is TRBJ1-3 and V is TRBV11-2; D not certain. This CDR3 region has 14 residues. Trimming removed 5 bases at V and 4 bases at J, with 12 bases between. Germline values: CDR1 SGHAT, CDR2 FQNNGV. This chain's CDR3 is CASSPTAGGNTIYF. Written as DNA, the CDR3 is TGTGCCAGCAGCCCTACTGCGGGAGGAAACACCATATATTTT.